This T cell receptor beta chain is from a study of control samples from healthy donors and cancer patients. Only in-frame clones appear in the TCRdb table, and some are missing; sequencing was by immunoSEQ multiplex PCR. The data hold roughly 170,000 clones, with 88% observed a single time. The CDR3 contains 15 residues. CDR1 and CDR2 from the germline V gene are MNHNY and SVGAGI (reference sequence). The V gene end was trimmed by 8 bases and the J gene end by 5 bases; junction bases not matched to a gene: 12. This sequence originates from a young woman in good health. Sequencing was carried out using blood. V gene TRBV6-6 combines with J gene TRBJ2-5; TRBD1 aligns across 9 bases. The CDR3 is CASLPQGTGLETQYF. The CDR3 coding sequence is TGTGCCAGCCTTCCTCAAGGGACAGGGCTGGAGACCCAGTACTTC.